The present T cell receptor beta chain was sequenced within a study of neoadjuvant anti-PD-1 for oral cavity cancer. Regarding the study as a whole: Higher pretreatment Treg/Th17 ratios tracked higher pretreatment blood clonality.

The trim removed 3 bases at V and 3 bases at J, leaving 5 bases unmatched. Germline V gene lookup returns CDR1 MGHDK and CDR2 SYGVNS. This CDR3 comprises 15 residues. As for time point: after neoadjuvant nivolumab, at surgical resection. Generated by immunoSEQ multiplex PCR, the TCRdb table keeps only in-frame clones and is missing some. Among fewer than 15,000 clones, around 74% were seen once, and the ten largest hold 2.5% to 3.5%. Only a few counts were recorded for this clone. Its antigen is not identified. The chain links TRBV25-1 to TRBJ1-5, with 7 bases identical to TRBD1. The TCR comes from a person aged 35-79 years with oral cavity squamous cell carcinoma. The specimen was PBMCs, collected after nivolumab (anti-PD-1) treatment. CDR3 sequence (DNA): TGTGCCAGCAGTGAGTTCGGGACAGACAATCAGCCCCAGCATTTT. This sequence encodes CASSEFGTDNQPQHF.